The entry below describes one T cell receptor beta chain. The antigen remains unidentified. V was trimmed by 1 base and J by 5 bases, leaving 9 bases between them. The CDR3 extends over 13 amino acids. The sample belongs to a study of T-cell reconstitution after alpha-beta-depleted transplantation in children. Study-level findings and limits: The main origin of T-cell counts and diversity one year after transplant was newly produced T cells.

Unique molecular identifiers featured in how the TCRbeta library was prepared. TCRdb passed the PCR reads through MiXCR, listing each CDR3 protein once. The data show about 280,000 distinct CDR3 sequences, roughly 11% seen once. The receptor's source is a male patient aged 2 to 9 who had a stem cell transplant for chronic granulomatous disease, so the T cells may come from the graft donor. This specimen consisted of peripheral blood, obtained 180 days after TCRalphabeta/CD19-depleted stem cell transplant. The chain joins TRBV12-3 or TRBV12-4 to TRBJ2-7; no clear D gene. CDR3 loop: CASSLGMGNEQYF. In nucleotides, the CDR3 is TGTGCCAGCAGTTTAGGTATGGGAAACGAGCAGTACTTC.